Below, one TCR beta chain is given with its context. Authors' methods: Estimation of nucleated cell counts relied on the amplification of reference gene primers. Clones were read by immunoSEQ multiplex PCR, and TCRdb kept only the in-frame ones, dropping some. Clone size and the V and J calls come from that table; the DNA yielded D and trimming. This sample has 150,000 to 200,000 clones, with about 86% found just once. This record comes from a study of blood T cell repertoires in COVID-19. For the study at large: T cells, B-cell-depleted T cells, or PBMCs provided the cDNA or gDNA that served as material.

CDR3 size: 14 residues. Trimming at V came to 1 base and at J to 7 bases, leaving 4 bases not matched to a gene. Germline V lookup: CDR1 LGHNA, CDR2 YSLEER. This TCR derives from a woman in her fifties or sixties with COVID-19, enrolled during active disease. V usage is TRBV4-3 and J usage is TRBJ1-2, with 9 bases matching TRBD1. Source material: peripheral blood. CDR3 region: CASSQGLDRGGYTF. The DNA of the CDR3 is TGCGCCAGCAGCCAAGGTCTGGACAGGGGTGGCTACACCTTC.